Given below is one T cell receptor beta chain in context. The antigen this receptor binds is unknown. It has no much larger one-base neighbor in the sample; base qualities were not kept. These data belong to a study of molecular identifiers for immune sequencing clone quantification (dated by TCRdb to 2017 to 2018). Background on the whole study: For a replicate experiment, RNA from roughly 21,000 or 96,000 naive CD8 T cells was divided into five aliquots, of which four were sequenced. This methods study used CD8 T cells to benchmark TCR RNA copy counting and molecular-identifier clustering-based TCR repertoire sequencing (MIDCIRS). Beyond this particular receptor, the publication reports: Highly expanded clone sizes could be underestimated because identical TCR molecules may share a barcode. The naive libraries included spiked-in Jurkat TCR RNA (10 copies' worth), and this Jurkat TCR RNA is not part of the donor repertoire. In CMV-specific effector cells, clones with more than 20 RNA copies accounted for over 97% of molecules, whereas in naive cells such clones accounted for under 1%. Even against a background of around 900,000 naive CD8 T cells, spiked-in Jurkat TCR RNA amounting to a single cell's worth was reported to be detectable. When barcode sub-clustering was left out, chimeric consensus sequences inflated TCR diversity, with chimeras reaching as high as 47%. Modeling gave around 3.3 recovered TCR RNA copies per cell versus about 10 by digital PCR, implying around 31% capture efficiency.

Library generation was performed with PCR. Reads for this sample came from an Illumina HiSeq 4000. Bulk TCR libraries were prepared as previously described, using TCR primers listed in Table S5. The Qiagen AllPrep DNA/RNA kit was used to purify total RNA. Before any analysis, reads coming from multiple sequencing runs of the same library were combined into one pool. The authors processed their data as follows. Reads were retained only if an exact TCR constant sequence was present, and the retained reads were trimmed to 150 nt and grouped according to their 12-nt molecular barcodes. Reads within each barcode group were sub-clustered using a 15% Levenshtein threshold, and quality-weighted consensus sequences were constructed for each RNA molecule. Non-functional sequences were discarded, and so were lower-count sequences lying one edit away from another sequence. Based on fitting two negative binomial distributions, any barcode sub-cluster with under 20% of the maximum read count was discarded. Using fastp trimming at Q25 and MiXCR clonotype assembly, TCRdb reanalyzed the public sequencing data and kept in-frame beta chains. Every distinct CDR3 protein forms one entry, paired with its most common genes and DNA. What appears here as the V and J calls and clone size reflects TCRdb's work, not the paper's. The sample profile shows about 320,000 distinct CDR3 sequences; around 21% of them were found once. Approximately 0.8% of the sample is taken by the ten largest.

Libraries of naive CD8 T cells were generated from about 21,000 to 970,000 sorted cells, with 10%, 30% or 50% of the purified RNA used. Naive CD8 T cells were FACS-sorted as CD8+CD4-CCR7+CD45RA+ on a BD FACSAria II into RLT Plus buffer. Detection sensitivity was tested by spiking Jurkat RNA equal to about 10 TCR copies' worth into samples containing roughly 19,000-1,000,000 naive CD8 T cells. Enrichment of CD8 T cells was done with RosetteSep CD8+ T Cell Enrichment Cocktail plus Ficoll-Paque, and ACK red cell lysis came afterward. Counted from cysteine to phenylalanine, this CDR3 has 17 amino acids. Only the CDR3 DNA is retained, 51 bases long and in frame from the first base. The germline V gene encodes CDR1 SGDLS and CDR2 YYNGEE. V and J lose 2 bases and 1 base, and a span of 18 bases separates them.

The source of this sequence is a human donor in good health. Some libraries in this study had Jurkat cell RNA spiked in. Input material: naive CD8+ T cells from blood, with Jurkat cell RNA spiked in. Interpreted using the paper, the cell subset or site label stands for: FACS-sorted CD8+CD4-CCR7+CD45RA+ naive T cells. The receptor chain draws on TRBV9 and TRBJ2-5; TRBD2 is possibly the D segment (6 matching bases). The DNA sequence is given as TGTGCCAGCAGCGTTAAGGGCCGGGACTTTACCCAAGAGACCCAGTACTTC. It translates as CASSVKGRDFTQETQYF.